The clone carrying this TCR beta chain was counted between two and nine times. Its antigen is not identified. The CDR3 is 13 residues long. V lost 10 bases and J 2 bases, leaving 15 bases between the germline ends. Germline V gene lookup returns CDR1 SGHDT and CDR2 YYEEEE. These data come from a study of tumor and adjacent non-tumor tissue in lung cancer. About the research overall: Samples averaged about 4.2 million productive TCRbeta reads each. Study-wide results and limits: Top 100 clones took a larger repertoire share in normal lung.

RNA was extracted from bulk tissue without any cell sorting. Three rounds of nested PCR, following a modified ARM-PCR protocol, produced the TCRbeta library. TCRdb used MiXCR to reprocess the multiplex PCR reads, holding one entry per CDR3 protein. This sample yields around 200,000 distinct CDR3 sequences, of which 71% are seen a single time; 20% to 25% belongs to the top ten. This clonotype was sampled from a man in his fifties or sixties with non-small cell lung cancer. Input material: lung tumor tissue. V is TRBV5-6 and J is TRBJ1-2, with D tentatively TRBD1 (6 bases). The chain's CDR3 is CASTGQLNYGYTF. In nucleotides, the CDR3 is TGTGCCTCGACGGGACAACTCAACTATGGCTACACCTTC.